This TCR beta chain came from a study of T cell repertoires in cytomegalovirus infection. Overall study: CMV epitopes used comprised recently identified HLA-C-restricted ones and well-studied HLA-B-restricted ones. Both CMV infection and a matching HLA type were indicated by public TCR beta signatures. Study results and caveats: HLA-C-restricted, CMV-specific TCR beta clonotypes were dominant ex vivo. Carriers of CMV plus the relevant HLA were identified by cumulative public TCR beta family frequency.

There are many counts of this clonotype. Its specificity is unknown. Germline V gene sequence: CDR1 SGHVS, CDR2 FQNEAQ. V dropped 5 bases and J dropped 0 bases, with 8 bases sitting between them. CDR3 length equals 13 residues. TCRdb re-called the reads through MiXCR, storing one row per CDR3 protein. The sample yields about a million distinct CDR3 sequences, approximately 30% seen once. The source material was cultured CD8+ T cells from PBMCs, sampled from culture after CMV antigen stimulation. The clonotype was recovered from a human donor in good health (CMV status not recorded). Some clones in this sample may be carry-over from other donors' samples. V gene TRBV7-8 combines with J gene TRBJ2-7; D is possibly TRBD2 (5 bases). The CDR3 DNA reads as TGTGCCAGCAGCGACCGGGACTCCTACGAGCAGTACTTC. This encodes CASSDRDSYEQYF.